Below are 11 T cell receptor beta chains sequenced from a single sample in a study of shared clonotypes between healthy human individuals (dated by TCRdb to 2020 to 2021). Library generation was performed with the immunoSEQ multiplex PCR assay. The table was pulled from immuneACCESS by TCRdb, which kept in-frame rearrangements only. Such tables lose some clones; where checked, under half of the loss comes from unresolved V genes, and the rest has no known cause. The sample has about 480,000 clones on record, 79% of them singletons. The ten largest account for around 13% of the sample. The sample was PBMCs. These receptors were collected from a woman aged 40 to 50 in good health. Some clones in this sample may be carry-over from other donors' samples.

V gene TRBV2 combines with J gene TRBJ2-5; the match to TRBD2 covers 12 bases. CDR3 length: 15 residues. V was pared by 3 bases and J by 5 bases, with 4 bases of the junction left unmatched. Germline CDR1 reads SNHLY; CDR2 reads FYNNEI. CDR3 DNA sequence: TGTGCCAGCAGTGAGGGCACTAGCGGGGGGGAGACCCAGTACTTC. Translation: CASSEGTSGGETQYF.

Turning to this clone: With a far larger clone one base away, a read error is the likely cause. The chain uses TRBV10-2 and TRBJ1-1; D gene uncertain. This CDR3 is built from 14 residues. Germline V gene data show CDR1 as WSHSY and CDR2 as SAAADI. Trimming left V 4 bases short and J 4 bases short, with 13 bases between. CDR3 in amino acids: CASSVNYVSTEAFF. The CDR3 coding sequence is TGCGCCAGCAGTGTCAACTACGTGAGCACTGAAGCTTTCTTT.

This chain connects TRBV6-1 to TRBJ2-7; no clear D. The CDR3 runs 16 residues. The germline V gene has CDR1 MNHNS and CDR2 SASEGT. V lost 2 bases to trimming and J lost 0 bases, with 14 bases between them. The CDR3 region is CASSESWWASSYEQYF. In nucleotides, the CDR3 is TGTGCCAGCAGTGAATCTTGGTGGGCGTCCTCCTACGAGCAGTACTTC.

This chain uses TRBV30 with TRBJ2-1; 8 bases agree with TRBD2. The CDR3 is 14 residues long. After removal of 5 bases from V and 7 bases from J, the junction contained 10 bases not matched to a gene. The germline V gene encodes CDR1 GTSNPN and CDR2 SVGIG (reference sequence). CDR3 sequence: CAWSLTSVKNEQFF. DNA of the CDR3: TGTGCCTGGTCGCTGACTAGCGTTAAGAATGAGCAGTTCTTC.

This chain connects TRBV7-9 to TRBJ2-5; D ambiguous. V gave up 3 bases and J gave up 11 bases, with 10 bases separating them. Germline CDR1 reads SEHNR; CDR2 reads FQNEAQ (reference sequence). The CDR3 is 11 amino acids. The CDR3 protein is CASSFGDEQYF. CDR3 nucleotide sequence: TGTGCCAGCAGCTTCGGAGATGAGCAGTACTTC.

This clone was detected only once. CDR3 nucleotide sequence: TGTGCCAGCAGCCTACGACAGGGAATCAGCTATGGCTACACCTTC. Translation: CASSLRQGISYGYTF. V is TRBV5-4 and J is TRBJ1-2; 7 bases agree with TRBD1. The length of the CDR3 is 15 residues. Trimming cost V 4 bases and J 4 bases; bases outside gene matches: 10. Germline V gene lookup returns CDR1 SGHNT and CDR2 YYREEE (reference sequence).

For this clone: Given a much more abundant clone one base away, this may be a read error. The rearrangement uses TRBV5-4 and TRBJ2-1; D tentatively reads TRBD1 or TRBD2 (5 bases each). V lost 5 bases and J lost 2, with 8 bases in between. Germline CDR1 reads SGHNT; CDR2 reads YYREEE (reference sequence). The CDR3 loop spans 13 amino acids. The CDR3 DNA sequence: TGTGCCAGCAGGGGGGATACCTACAATGAGCAGTTCTTC. It specifies CASRGDTYNEQFF.

The CDR3 region has the DNA TGTGCCAGTAGTATTCAGAGCTCCTATAATTCACCCCTCCACTTT. Protein sequence: CASSIQSSYNSPLHF. The gene calls are TRBV19 and TRBJ1-6; D is ambiguous. V dropped 3 bases and J dropped 0 bases, with 6 bases sitting between them. Germline lookup yields CDR1 LNHDA and CDR2 SQIVND (reference sequence). CDR3 length: 15 amino acids.

CDR3 loop: CASSFNGASGGKTQYF. For the CDR3, the DNA is TGTGCCAGCAGTTTTAATGGGGCTAGCGGAGGGAAGACCCAGTACTTC. The chain couples TRBV28 to TRBJ2-5; 7 nucleotides line up with TRBD2. The CDR3 runs 16 residues. V dropped 3 bases and J dropped 6; count of bases not matched to a gene: 13. Germline V CDR1 and CDR2: MDHEN, SYDVKM.

This clone has just a few counts. The J gene is TRBJ2-1, the V gene TRBV5-5; D is uncertain. V gave up 1 base and J gave up 8 bases, with 10 bases separating them. Germline CDR1 and CDR2: SGHKS and YYEKEE (reference sequence). CDR3 size: 13 residues. The CDR3 DNA sequence: TGTGCCAGCAGCTTGATGGGTTACCATGAGCAGTTCTTC. The encoded protein is CASSLMGYHEQFF.

The rearrangement joins TRBV5-1 to TRBJ2-7, with D possibly called TRBD1 or TRBD2 (5 bases each). The CDR3 loop spans 13 amino acids. The V gene lost 4 bases and the J gene lost 2 bases, with 10 bases spanning the gap. Germline CDR1 and CDR2: SGHRS and YFSETQ. The CDR3 reads CASSRDGPYEQYF. In DNA, the CDR3 is TGCGCCAGCAGCCGGGACGGGCCCTACGAGCAGTACTTC.